These T cell receptor beta chains were read from a single sample in a study of early T cells in non-severe SARS-CoV-2 infection. MiXCR, run by TCRdb on the 5' RACE reads, gives a single entry per CDR3 protein. The profile shows around 80,000 distinct CDR3 sequences, less than 15% of them singletons. Specimen: whole blood. These receptors all come from an adult who was a healthcare worker with PCR-confirmed SARS-CoV-2 infection or an uninfected control (not recorded which). Each CDR3 is given with its conserved first and last residue. A D gene is named only where the DNA matches it firmly. Some rows mark clone size as missing; the rest say once, few, many or name a class of expanded clone.

abundance | d_gene | j_gene | len | v_gene | CDR3aa | CDR3nt
NA | NA | TRBJ2-5 | 13 | TRBV7-7 | CASSLAGRETQYF | TGTGCCAGCAGCTTAGCTGGGCGGGAGACCCAGTACTTC
NA | TRBD1 | TRBJ1-5 | 16 | TRBV4-2 | CASSRQGASSNQPQHF | TGTGCCAGCAGCAGACAGGGGGCATCTAGCAATCAGCCCCAGCATTTT
NA | NA | TRBJ1-1 | 14 | TRBV11-1 | CASNPRGDFTEAFF | TGTGCCAGCAACCCGAGAGGGGATTTCACTGAAGCTTTCTTT
few | NA | TRBJ1-1 | 15 | TRBV7-8 | CASSLAVRGVSEAFF | TGTGCCAGCAGCTTAGCGGTTCGGGGGGTGAGTGAAGCTTTCTTT
NA | TRBD1 | TRBJ2-2 | 15 | TRBV28 | CASRYRGQNTGELFF | TGTGCCAGCAGGTACAGGGGGCAAAACACCGGGGAGCTGTTTTTT
NA | NA | TRBJ2-2 | 16 | TRBV4-1 | CASSQGWGLWTGELFF | TGCGCCAGCAGCCAAGGATGGGGCTTGTGGACCGGGGAGCTGTTTTTT
NA | NA | TRBJ1-5 | 13 | TRBV29-1 | CSVGGQFDQPQHF | TGCAGCGTTGGAGGACAGTTCGATCAGCCCCAGCATTTT
NA | NA | TRBJ1-5 | 13 | TRBV7-2 | CASSFKINQPQHF | TGTGCCAGCAGCTTCAAGATTAATCAGCCCCAGCATTTT
few | NA | TRBJ2-7 | 14 | TRBV28 | CASSFFSTGGEQYF | TGTGCCAGCAGTTTCTTCTCCACGGGCGGCGAGCAGTACTTC
NA | TRBD2 | TRBJ2-2 | 15 | TRBV6-5 | CASSSGLGRTGELFF | TGTGCCAGCAGTTCGGGACTAGGAAGGACCGGGGAGCTGTTTTTT
few | NA | TRBJ2-3 | 17 | TRBV7-9 | CASSLGGGHLSTDTQYF | TGTGCCAGCAGCTTAGGGGGCGGACACCTAAGCACAGATACGCAGTATTTT
NA | NA | TRBJ2-1 | 13 | TRBV29-1 | CSVGTSSYNEQFF | TGCAGCGTTGGGACAAGCTCCTACAATGAGCAGTTCTTC
NA | NA | TRBJ1-2 | 14 | TRBV28 | CASIAGHRVYGYTF | TGTGCCAGCATTGCGGGACACCGAGTCTATGGCTACACCTTC
many | TRBD1 | TRBJ2-7 | 15 | TRBV6-5 | CASSAGTVIPYEQYF | TGTGCCAGCAGTGCCGGGACAGTCATCCCCTACGAGCAGTACTTC
many | TRBD1 | TRBJ1-5 | 15 | TRBV27 | CASSFGRGLGQPQHF | TGTGCCAGCAGTTTCGGCAGGGGGCTAGGTCAGCCCCAGCATTTT
many | NA | TRBJ1-6 | 14 | TRBV7-9 | CACSYSSYNSPLHF | TGTGCCTGCTCTTACAGCTCCTATAATTCACCCCTCCACTTT
few | TRBD2 | TRBJ2-3 | 15 | TRBV20-1 | CSARDGAGGADTQYF | TGCAGTGCTAGAGATGGGGCGGGGGGCGCAGATACGCAGTATTTT
NA | TRBD1 | TRBJ1-6 | 14 | TRBV30 | CAWINTGGNSPLHF | TGTGCCTGGATTAATACAGGGGGCAATTCACCCCTCCACTTT
few | NA | TRBJ2-1 | 15 | TRBV20-1 | CSARGGVSSYNEQFF | TGCAGTGCTAGAGGCGGGGTCAGCTCCTACAATGAGCAGTTCTTC
NA | TRBD1 | TRBJ2-1 | 17 | TRBV3-1 | CASSPFRQGSYYNEQFF | TGTGCCAGCAGCCCCTTCCGACAGGGGTCTTACTACAATGAGCAGTTCTTC
NA | NA | TRBJ1-1 | 12 | TRBV28 | CASSPPSPEAFF | TGTGCCAGCAGTCCCCCTTCTCCTGAAGCTTTCTTT
NA | TRBD1 | TRBJ1-2 | 15 | TRBV5-1 | CASSLGRSGGNGYTF | TGCGCCAGCAGCTTGGGCCGCTCAGGGGGCAACGGCTACACCTTC
many | NA | TRBJ1-5 | 12 | TRBV2 | CASSEEGPAQHF | TGTGCCAGCAGTGAAGAAGGGCCAGCCCAGCATTTT
many | NA | TRBJ2-7 | 13 | TRBV7-2 | CASSLAVGYEQYF | TGTGCCAGCAGCTTAGCGGTAGGTTACGAGCAGTACTTC
few | TRBD1 | TRBJ1-2 | 13 | TRBV7-2 | CASSFRTGYGYTF | TGTGCCAGCAGCTTCCGGACAGGCTATGGCTACACCTTC
NA | NA | TRBJ2-5 | 11 | TRBV6-6 | CASATQETQYF | TGTGCCAGCGCCACACAAGAGACCCAGTACTTC
few | TRBD1 | TRBJ2-7 | 17 | TRBV7-9 | CASNLWPRDRVSYEQYF | TGTGCCAGCAACCTATGGCCTAGGGACAGGGTTAGCTACGAGCAGTACTTC
many | NA | TRBJ1-4 | 13 | TRBV5-4 | CASSERNNEKLFF | TGTGCCAGCAGCGAGAGGAACAATGAAAAACTGTTTTTT
many | NA | TRBJ1-1 | 14 | TRBV7-9 | CASSLPPNRVEAFF | TGTGCCAGCAGTTTGCCCCCAAACAGGGTTGAAGCTTTCTTT
many | TRBD1 | TRBJ2-7 | 17 | TRBV5-6 | CASSLVPIGTGGYEQYF | TGTGCCAGCAGCTTGGTCCCCATCGGGACAGGGGGCTACGAGCAGTACTTC
many | NA | TRBJ2-7 | 13 | TRBV12-3/TRBV12-4 | CASSWDLYYEQYF | TGTGCCAGCAGTTGGGACTTGTACTACGAGCAGTACTTC
many | TRBD1 | TRBJ1-1 | 15 | TRBV7-9 | CASSSRQGMNTEAFF | TGTGCCAGCAGCTCAAGACAGGGGATGAACACTGAAGCTTTCTTT
NA | TRBD1 | TRBJ2-1 | 14 | TRBV24-1 | CATSEDRVSREQFF | TGTGCCACCAGTGAAGACAGGGTATCACGTGAGCAGTTCTTC
many | TRBD1 | TRBJ1-2 | 13 | TRBV20-1 | CSALRGRSYGYTF | TGCAGTGCGCTCAGGGGGCGCAGCTATGGCTACACCTTC
NA | NA | TRBJ2-7 | 13 | TRBV2 | CASSVTGYGEQYF | TGTGCCAGCAGTGTAACAGGGTACGGCGAGCAGTACTTC
many | NA | TRBJ1-6 | 15 | TRBV7-9 | CASSLASRNNSPLHF | TGTGCCAGCAGCTTAGCCTCCAGAAATAATTCACCCCTCCACTTT
NA | TRBD1 | TRBJ1-2 | 12 | TRBV2 | CASSGTGGGYTF | TGTGCCAGCAGTGGGACAGGGGGCGGCTACACCTTC
many | NA | TRBJ2-1 | 11 | TRBV12-3/TRBV12-4 | CASSLSGRQFF | TGTGCCAGCAGTTTATCAGGGCGGCAGTTCTTC
many | NA | TRBJ2-5 | 14 | TRBV7-2 | CASSPQRRSETQYF | TGTGCCAGCAGCCCACAACGGAGGTCGGAGACCCAGTACTTC
few | TRBD1 | TRBJ2-7 | 13 | TRBV7-9 | CASSYDRAHEQYF | TGTGCCAGCAGCTACGACAGGGCCCACGAGCAGTACTTC
few | NA | TRBJ1-1 | 17 | TRBV7-5 | CISVPEANRGQQTEAFF | NA
NA | NA | TRBJ2-7 | 15 | TRBV28 | CASSLVVASFHEQYF | TGTGCCAGCAGTTTAGTTGTGGCTAGCTTCCACGAGCAGTACTTC
NA | NA | TRBJ2-7 | 12 | TRBV28 | CASRGGQAEQYF | TGTGCCAGCAGGGGGGGGCAAGCAGAGCAGTACTTC
many | NA | TRBJ2-7 | 14 | TRBV7-8 | CASSLGDNSYEQYF | TGTGCCAGCAGCTTAGGGGACAACTCCTACGAGCAGTACTTC
few | NA | TRBJ2-7 | 13 | TRBV30 | CAWSGRPSYEQYF | TGTGCCTGGAGTGGTCGCCCGTCCTACGAGCAGTACTTC
NA | NA | TRBJ1-1 | 15 | TRBV6-1 | CASSEMRGGDTEAFF | TGTGCCAGCAGTGAAATGAGAGGAGGGGACACTGAAGCTTTCTTT
NA | NA | TRBJ1-6 | 13 | TRBV7-6 | CASSLGPNSPLHF | TGTGCCAGCAGCTTAGGCCCTAATTCACCCCTCCACTTT
many | NA | TRBJ2-3 | 14 | TRBV5-1 | CASSFQEPTDTQYF | TGCGCCAGCAGCTTCCAGGAGCCCACAGATACGCAGTATTTT
NA | NA | TRBJ1-1 | 14 | TRBV18 | CASSPPVGDSEAFF | TGTGCCAGCTCACCACCGGTGGGGGATTCGGAAGCTTTCTTT
many | TRBD1 | TRBJ2-1 | 12 | TRBV28 | CASRRDRGLRFF | TGTGCCAGCAGGCGGGACAGGGGTTTACGGTTCTTC
few | NA | TRBJ2-7 | 12 | TRBV5-1 | CASSPSGWEQYF | TGCGCCAGCAGCCCGTCGGGTTGGGAGCAGTACTTC
many | NA | TRBJ2-7 | 15 | TRBV5-1 | CASSPRGTLSYEQYF | TGCGCCAGCAGCCCCCGCGGGACGCTGTCCTACGAGCAGTACTTC
NA | NA | TRBJ1-1 | 13 | TRBV20-1 | CSARDDWADEAFF | TGCAGTGCTAGAGATGATTGGGCAGATGAAGCTTTCTTT
many | TRBD1 | TRBJ2-7 | 15 | TRBV29-1 | CSVVNQDRGLYEQYF | TGCAGCGTTGTAAACCAGGACAGGGGGCTATACGAGCAGTACTTC
few | TRBD1 | TRBJ2-1 | 15 | TRBV29-1 | CSSAGRDRGPNEQFF | TGCAGCTCCGCGGGGCGGGACAGGGGGCCCAATGAGCAGTTCTTC
few | TRBD1 | TRBJ2-5 | 15 | TRBV27 | CASSFGQADQGTQYF | TGTGCCAGCAGTTTCGGACAGGCCGACCAGGGGACCCAGTACTTC
few | NA | TRBJ2-7 | 15 | TRBV20-1 | CSARDPVIVIGEQYF | TGCAGTGCTAGGGATCCGGTCATAGTCATCGGGGAGCAGTACTTC
many | NA | TRBJ2-3 | 13 | TRBV7-2 | CASSSLSTDTQYF | TGTGCCAGCAGCTCCCTTAGCACAGATACGCAGTATTTT
NA | NA | TRBJ1-1 | 19 | TRBV6-6 | CASSLLAGGAGGLNTEAFF | TGTGCCAGCAGTCTACTCGCGGGGGGCGCCGGGGGACTGAACACTGAAGCTTTCTTT
NA | NA | TRBJ2-5 | 13 | TRBV9 | CASSVTNQETQYF | TGTGCCAGCAGCGTTACAAACCAAGAGACCCAGTACTTC